The rows below give T cell receptor beta chains drawn from one sample of a study of blood T cells in healthy people across ages. TCRdb itself ran the 5' RACE reads through MiXCR, one entry per CDR3 protein. The table lists about 1.1 million distinct CDR3 sequences, 30% to 40% of them singletons, with roughly 14% in the top ten. The sequencing input was blood. The receptor source for this set is a man aged 18 to 29 in good health. Both conserved end residues are part of each CDR3. A D gene is named only where the DNA matches it firmly. The size of a clone is reported for some rows only, either as once, few or many, or as a class for expanded clones.

clone_size | d_call | j_call | v_call | cdr3_aa | cdr3_nt
few | NA | TRBJ2-1 | TRBV20-1 | CSATSRDLGPYNEQFF | TGCAGTGCTACAAGCCGGGACCTCGGTCCATACAATGAGCAGTTCTTC
NA | NA | TRBJ2-5 | TRBV20-1 | CSARDLNLNRQETQYF | TGCAGTGCTAGAGATCTAAACCTTAACCGACAAGAGACCCAGTACTTC
NA | NA | TRBJ1-2 | TRBV7-9 | CASSLVGLSPNYGYTF | TGTGCCAGCAGCTTAGTGGGTCTCAGCCCCAACTATGGCTACACCTTC
few | NA | TRBJ1-1 | TRBV7-6 | CASSPGAPRTEAFF | TGTGCCAGCAGCCCCGGCGCGCCCCGGACTGAAGCTTTCTTT
NA | NA | TRBJ1-4 | TRBV7-9 | CASKGDRGGSKEKLFF | TGTGCCAGCAAAGGGGACCGGGGGGGATCTAAGGAAAAACTGTTTTTT
few | NA | TRBJ1-2 | TRBV5-4 | CASSPPGLQAKGYTF | TGTGCCAGCAGCCCCCCTGGTCTGCAGGCTAAAGGCTACACCTTC
few | NA | TRBJ1-1 | TRBV10-3 | CAISESVQGGRNTEAFF | TGTGCCATCAGTGAGTCGGTACAGGGTGGTCGGAACACTGAAGCTTTCTTT
NA | NA | TRBJ2-3 | TRBV4-3 | CASSQVLAADTQYF | TGCGCCAGCAGCCAAGTACTAGCTGCAGATACGCAGTATTTT
NA | TRBD2 | TRBJ2-7 | TRBV6-1 | CASSEQQRGHYEQYF | TGTGCCAGCAGTGAACAACAGCGGGGGCACTACGAGCAGTACTTC
NA | NA | TRBJ2-7 | TRBV27 | CATSTTRRPEQYF | TGTGCCACATCGACTACCAGGAGGCCTGAGCAGTACTTC
few | NA | TRBJ1-2 | TRBV25-1 | CASSDPPYGHTF | TGTGCCAGCAGTGATCCCCCTTATGGCCACACCTTC
NA | NA | TRBJ1-5 | TRBV7-6 | CASSSGDGDQPQHF | TGTGCCAGCAGCTCGGGGGACGGAGATCAGCCCCAGCATTTT
NA | NA | TRBJ1-6 | TRBV2 | CASNTGKSSYNSPLHF | TGTGCCAGCAACACAGGGAAAAGCTCCTATAATTCACCCCTCCACTTT
NA | TRBD2 | TRBJ2-3 | TRBV5-6 | CASSSRGRAGGLQDTQYF | TGTGCCAGCAGCTCCCGTGGTAGGGCGGGGGGACTCCAGGATACGCAGTATTTT
few | NA | TRBJ1-5 | TRBV6-2/TRBV6-3 | CASSSPQGILPQHF | TGTGCCAGCAGTAGCCCACAGGGTATTCTGCCCCAGCATTTT
NA | NA | TRBJ2-3 | TRBV5-1 | CASSLDIRTDTQYF | TGCGCCAGCAGCTTGGACATTAGAACAGATACGCAGTATTTT
few | NA | TRBJ2-5 | TRBV3-1 | CASSQFQGWETQYF | TGTGCCAGCAGCCAATTCCAGGGCTGGGAGACCCAGTACTTC
NA | TRBD1 | TRBJ2-1 | TRBV6-6 | CASGQAVGEQFF | TGTGCCAGTGGACAGGCGGTAGGTGAGCAGTTCTTC
few | NA | TRBJ2-1 | TRBV5-6 | CASSTTREYNEQFF | TGTGCCAGCAGCACAACCAGGGAGTACAATGAGCAGTTCTTC
few | NA | TRBJ1-1 | TRBV6-5 | CASSPQVDTEAFF | TGTGCCAGCAGTCCACAGGTCGACACTGAAGCTTTCTTT
NA | NA | TRBJ2-1 | TRBV3-1 | CANSQERSGLAYNEQFF | TGTGCCAACAGCCAAGAACGTTCGGGACTTGCATACAATGAGCAGTTCTTC
NA | NA | TRBJ1-4 | TRBV28 | CASSQGLTNEKLFF | TGTGCCAGCAGTCAGGGGTTAACTAATGAAAAACTGTTTTTT
few | TRBD1 | TRBJ1-2 | TRBV20-1 | CSEGTVYGYTF | TGCAGTGAAGGGACAGTCTATGGCTACACCTTC
few | TRBD2 | TRBJ2-1 | TRBV20-1 | CSARIRGDYNEQFF | TGCAGTGCTAGGATACGGGGGGACTACAATGAGCAGTTCTTC
few | TRBD2 | TRBJ2-3 | TRBV9 | CASSFGPPSGGDTDTQYF | TGTGCCAGCAGCTTCGGACCTCCGAGCGGGGGGGACACAGATACGCAGTATTTT
NA | NA | TRBJ2-3 | TRBV28 | CASSLWVGANWSDTQYF | TGTGCCAGCAGTTTATGGGTGGGGGCTAATTGGTCGGATACGCAGTATTTT
NA | NA | TRBJ1-2 | TRBV20-1 | CSAATGRMGGYTF | TGCAGTGCTGCGACGGGAAGAATGGGCGGCTACACCTTC
few | NA | TRBJ1-2 | TRBV30 | CAWGADKLVRYTF | TGTGCCTGGGGGGCCGACAAGTTAGTGCGCTACACCTTC
few | TRBD1 | TRBJ1-1 | TRBV28 | CASTYRGDTEAFF | TGTGCCAGCACATACAGGGGGGACACTGAAGCTTTCTTT